This entry is about one TCR beta chain. The germline gives CDR1 KGHSH, CDR2 LQKENI. V was pared by 6 bases and J by 5 bases, with 11 bases between. The CDR3 is made up of 13 amino acids. These data belong to a study of T cell changes during pregnancy in multiple sclerosis. Here immunoSEQ multiplex PCR was the method, and the copy in TCRdb shows in-frame clones only, minus some. The sample holds about 67,000 clones; about 91% are singletons and the top ten take over 1.3%. V gene TRBV18 combines with J gene TRBJ2-1, with D perhaps TRBD1 (6 bases). This specimen consisted of peripheral blood, obtained after pregnancy. The sequence came from a female donor with multiple sclerosis, enrolled in a pregnancy study. This CDR3 is CASSQNRDNEQFF. The CDR3 DNA reads TGTGCCAGCTCTCAAAACAGGGACAATGAGCAGTTCTTC. Full variable domain (missing parts from reference TRBV18 and TRBJ2-1): NAGVMQNPRHLVRRRGQEARLRCSPMKGHSHVYWYRQLPEEGLKFMVYLQKENIIDESGMPKERFSAEFPKEGPSILRIQQVVRGDSAAYFCASSQNRDNEQFFGPGTRLTVL.